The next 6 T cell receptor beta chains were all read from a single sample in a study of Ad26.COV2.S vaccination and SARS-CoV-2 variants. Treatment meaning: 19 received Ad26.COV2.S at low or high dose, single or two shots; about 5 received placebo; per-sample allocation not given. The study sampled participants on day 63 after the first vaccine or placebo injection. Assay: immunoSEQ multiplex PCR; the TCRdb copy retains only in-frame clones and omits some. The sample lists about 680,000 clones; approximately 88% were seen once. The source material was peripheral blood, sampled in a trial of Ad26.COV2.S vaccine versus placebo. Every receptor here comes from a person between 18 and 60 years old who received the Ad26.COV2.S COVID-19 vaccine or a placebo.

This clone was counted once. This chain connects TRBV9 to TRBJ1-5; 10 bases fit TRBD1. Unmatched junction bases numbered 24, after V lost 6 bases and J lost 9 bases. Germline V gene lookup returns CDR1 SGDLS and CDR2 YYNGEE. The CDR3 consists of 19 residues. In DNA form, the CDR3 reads TGTGCCAGCATCTCAACGTACCGGGACAGGGGATTAATGGTTCCGCCCCAGCATTTT. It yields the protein CASISTYRDRGLMVPPQHF.

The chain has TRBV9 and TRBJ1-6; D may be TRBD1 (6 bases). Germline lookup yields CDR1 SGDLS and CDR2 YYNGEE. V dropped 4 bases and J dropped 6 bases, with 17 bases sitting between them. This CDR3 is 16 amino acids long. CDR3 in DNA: TGTGCCAGCAGCTCAGGGGTACGCCAAACTAATTCACCCCTCCACTTT. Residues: CASSSGVRQTNSPLHF.

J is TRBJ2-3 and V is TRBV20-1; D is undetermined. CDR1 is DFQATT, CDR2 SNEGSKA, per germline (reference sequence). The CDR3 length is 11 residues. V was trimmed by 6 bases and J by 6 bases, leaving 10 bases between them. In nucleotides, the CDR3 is TGCAGTGCCTGGGGTGCCGATACGCAGTATTTT. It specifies CSAWGADTQYF.

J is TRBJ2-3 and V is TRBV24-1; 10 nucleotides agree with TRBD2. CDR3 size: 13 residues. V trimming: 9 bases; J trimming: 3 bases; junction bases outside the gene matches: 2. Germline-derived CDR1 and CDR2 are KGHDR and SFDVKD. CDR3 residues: CATGLAETDTQYF. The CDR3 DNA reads TGTGCCACCGGACTAGCGGAGACAGATACGCAGTATTTT.

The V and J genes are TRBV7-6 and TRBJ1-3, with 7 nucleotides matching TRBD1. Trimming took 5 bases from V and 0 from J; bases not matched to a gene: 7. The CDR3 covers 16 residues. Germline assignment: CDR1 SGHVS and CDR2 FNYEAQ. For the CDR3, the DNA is TGTGCCAGCAGCCCCCGGGACAGCTCCTCTGGAAACACCATATATTTT. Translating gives CASSPRDSSSGNTIYF.

The CDR3 here is CATSDPRPRTDEQFF. CDR3 nucleotide sequence: TGTGCCACCAGTGATCCCCGGCCCCGAACGGATGAGCAGTTCTTC. This chain links TRBV24-1 with TRBJ2-1; D is undetermined. CDR3 length equals 15 residues. The V end lost 3 bases, the J end lost 8 bases, and 16 bases lay between the germline ends. Germline V gives CDR1 KGHDR, CDR2 SFDVKD.